The entry that follows covers one T cell receptor beta chain sequence. Which antigen it targets is not known. No per-base quality is available; no much larger clone lies one base away. These data originate in a study of cytotoxic CD8 clonotypes in ibrutinib-treated CLL (dated by TCRdb to about 2021). Study-wide context: The cohort was composed of about 10 relapsed/refractory and fewer than 16 treatment-naive patients; IGHV unmutated status was identified in 17 to 18 patients. On average, each sample had approximately 280,000 productive templates and tens of thousands of productive rearrangements. Response samples were obtained after a median of roughly eleven months of treatment, with a range of about 6 to 36 months. Responses were partial in some 24 patients and complete in 2; after median around 68 months follow-up, about 14 stayed in remission and some twelve progressed. Cryopreserved peripheral blood mononuclear cells were obtained before treatment, at response, and at either sustained remission or disease progression. All remission and progressive disease samples were collected while patients were still receiving ibrutinib. Of the 86 people in the trial, about 25 had longitudinal samples available. The research as a whole found: At ibrutinib response clonality went up, during sustained remission it held steady, and at progression it dropped back toward baseline. Sampling times were not matched between patients in sustained remission and patients whose disease was progressing, and lymph node repertoires were not examined. Baseline clonality exceeded that of age-matched healthy donors and correlated strongly with circulating CD8+ T-cell counts. Public clonotypes were rare and either shrank or stayed stable during treatment, and the rise in clonality at ibrutinib response reflected expansion of private clonotypes.

A MiSeq instrument was used for deep resolution sequencing, which targeted depths ranging from 1 in 1 million up to 1 in 200,000 T cells, with coverage averaging 10x for each clonotype. The immunoSEQ hsTCRB Kit was used to generate TCR beta libraries. The authors' analysis ran thus. Data were analyzed with ImmunoSEQ Data Assistant and ImmunoSEQ Analyzer, with V, D and J genes assigned per IMGT definitions. Clonality, with values ranging from 0 to 1, was calculated as one minus the normalized Shannon entropy of productive rearrangement frequencies. Only overrepresented clonotypes making up at least 0.05% of each patient's repertoire were included in the public clonotype analysis. Some twelve repertoires from age-matched healthy donors, obtained from immuneACCESS, served as clonality controls. Entries here come from immuneACCESS through TCRdb and include only in-frame sequences with V and J called. Some clones fail to appear in such tables; in the studies checked, an unresolved V gene covers under half of the shortfall, and the cause of the remainder is unknown. V, J and clone size reflect that table, while D and trimming were determined from the DNA. The table for this sample lists roughly 130,000 clones; approximately 81% of them were counted only once. The biggest ten clones account for 9.5% to 15% of the sample.

The time point label, as the study defines it: eleven to twelve months on ibrutinib. For TCR beta library preparation, approximately 2 micrograms of genomic DNA were isolated from cryopreserved PBMCs. High-throughput TCR beta sequencing was performed on longitudinal blood samples from CLL patients receiving ibrutinib monotherapy. The patients were enrolled in a single-center, open-label phase 2 trial of ibrutinib monotherapy. The sequence was obtained from a human donor with chronic lymphocytic leukemia. This specimen consisted of PBMCs, obtained after 12 months of ibrutinib treatment.

The CDR3 here reads CASSIFAGSSYEQYF. The DNA is as follows: TGTGCCAGTAGTATTTTTGCGGGCAGCTCCTACGAGCAGTACTTC. The sequence is built from TRBV19 and TRBJ2-7; the D gene is perhaps TRBD2, from 5 matching bases. The CDR3 has 15 amino acids, counting the end cysteine and phenylalanine. Only CDR3 DNA is held: 45 bases, read in frame from base 1. V is reduced by 3 bases and J by 0 bases, leaving a spacing of 12 bases between them. From a lookup of the germline V gene (reference sequence), CDR1 and CDR2 are LNHDA and SQIVND.